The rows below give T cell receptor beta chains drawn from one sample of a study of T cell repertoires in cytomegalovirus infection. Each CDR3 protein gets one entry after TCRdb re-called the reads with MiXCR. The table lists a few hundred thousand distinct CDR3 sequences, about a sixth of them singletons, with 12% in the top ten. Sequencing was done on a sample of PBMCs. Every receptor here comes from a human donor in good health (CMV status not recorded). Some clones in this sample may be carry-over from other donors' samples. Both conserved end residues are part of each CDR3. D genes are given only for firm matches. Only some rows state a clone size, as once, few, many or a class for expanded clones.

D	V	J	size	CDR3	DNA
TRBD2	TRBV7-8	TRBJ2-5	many	CASSHGLAGRETQYF	TGTGCCAGCAGCCATGGACTAGCGGGGCGGGAGACCCAGTACTTC
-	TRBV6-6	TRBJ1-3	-	CASSYSIGLGHSGNTIYF	TGTGCCAGCAGTTACTCGATTGGTCTGGGCCACTCTGGAAACACCATATATTTT
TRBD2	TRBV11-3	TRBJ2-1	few	CASGLSGGGNNEQFF	TGTGCCAGCGGACTAAGCGGGGGGGGCAACAATGAGCAGTTCTTC
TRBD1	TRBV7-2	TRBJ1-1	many	CASSKTRGIPVTNTEAFF	TGTGCCAGCAGCAAGACCAGGGGGATTCCTGTCACTAACACTGAAGCTTTCTTT
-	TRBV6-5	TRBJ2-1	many	CASSYENEQFF	TGTGCCAGCAGTTACGAGAATGAGCAGTTCTTC
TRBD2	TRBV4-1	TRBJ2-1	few	CASSQGLAGGPSYNEQFF	TGCGCCAGCAGCCAAGGACTAGCGGGGGGGCCCTCCTACAATGAGCAGTTCTTC
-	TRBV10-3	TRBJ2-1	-	CAISNGLDTYNEQFF	TGTGCCATCAGTAACGGACTTGACACCTACAATGAGCAGTTCTTC
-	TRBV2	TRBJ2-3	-	CASSRENTDTQYF	TGTGCCAGCAGTAGAGAAAACACAGATACGCAGTATTTT
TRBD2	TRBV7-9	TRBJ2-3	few	CASSFVAGGHTDTQYF	TGTGCCAGCAGCTTCGTAGCGGGGGGCCACACAGATACGCAGTATTTT
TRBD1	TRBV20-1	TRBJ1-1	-	CSAIRTGAATEAFF	TGCAGTGCTATAAGAACAGGGGCGGCCACTGAAGCTTTCTTT
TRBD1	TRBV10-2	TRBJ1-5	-	CASSSQGEEPQHF	TGCGCCAGCAGCTCACAGGGGGAGGAGCCCCAGCATTTT
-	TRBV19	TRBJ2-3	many	CASSIAQTTDTQYF	TGTGCCAGTAGTATAGCCCAGACCACAGATACGCAGTATTTT
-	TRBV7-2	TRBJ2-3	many	CASSLNGGPRADTQYF	TGTGCCAGCAGCTTAAACGGGGGCCCTCGCGCAGATACGCAGTATTTT
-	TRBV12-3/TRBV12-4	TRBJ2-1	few	CASSPSSWRNNEQFF	TGTGCCAGCAGTCCCTCTTCTTGGCGGAACAATGAGCAGTTCTTC
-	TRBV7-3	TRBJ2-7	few	CASSEGRFPYEQYF	TGTGCCAGCAGCGAAGGGAGGTTTCCCTACGAGCAGTACTTC
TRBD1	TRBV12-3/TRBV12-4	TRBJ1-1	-	CASSLGQGGGTEAFF	TGTGCCAGCAGTTTAGGGCAGGGGGGTGGCACTGAAGCTTTCTTT
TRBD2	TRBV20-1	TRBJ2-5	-	CSAREKGTSQETQYF	TGCAGTGCTAGAGAGAAGGGGACTAGCCAAGAGACCCAGTACTTC
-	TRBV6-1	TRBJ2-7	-	CASDETGTSAYEQYF	TGTGCCAGCGACGAGACCGGGACAAGCGCCTACGAGCAGTACTTC